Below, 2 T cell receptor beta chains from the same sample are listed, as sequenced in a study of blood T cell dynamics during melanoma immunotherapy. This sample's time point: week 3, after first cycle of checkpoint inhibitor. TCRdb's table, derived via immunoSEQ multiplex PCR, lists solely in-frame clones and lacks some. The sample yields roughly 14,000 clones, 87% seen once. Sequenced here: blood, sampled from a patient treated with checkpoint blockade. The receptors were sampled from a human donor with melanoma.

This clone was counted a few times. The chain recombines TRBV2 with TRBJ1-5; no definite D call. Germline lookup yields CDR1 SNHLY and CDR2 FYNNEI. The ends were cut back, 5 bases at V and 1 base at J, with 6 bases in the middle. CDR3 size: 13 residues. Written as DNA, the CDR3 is TGTGCCAGCAGTCCAAGAAGCAATCAGCCCCAGCATTTT. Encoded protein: CASSPRSNQPQHF.

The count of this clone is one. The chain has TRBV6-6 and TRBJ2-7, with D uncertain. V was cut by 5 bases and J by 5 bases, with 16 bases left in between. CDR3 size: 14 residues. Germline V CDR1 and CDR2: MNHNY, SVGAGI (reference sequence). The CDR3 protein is CASSVRRSVDEQYF. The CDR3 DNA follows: TGTGCCAGCAGTGTGCGTCGCAGTGTCGACGAGCAGTACTTC.